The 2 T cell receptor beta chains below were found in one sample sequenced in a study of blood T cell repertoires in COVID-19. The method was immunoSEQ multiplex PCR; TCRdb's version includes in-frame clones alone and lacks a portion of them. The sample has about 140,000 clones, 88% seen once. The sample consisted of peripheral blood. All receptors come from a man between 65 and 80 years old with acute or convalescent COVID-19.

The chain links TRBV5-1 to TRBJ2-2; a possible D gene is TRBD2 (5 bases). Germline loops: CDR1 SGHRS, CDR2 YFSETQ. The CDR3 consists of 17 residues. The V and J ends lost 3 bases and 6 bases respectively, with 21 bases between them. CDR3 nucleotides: TGCGCCAGCAGCTCTCCGAGGGAAGTATTGTCAGCCGGGGAGCTGTTTTTT. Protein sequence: CASSSPREVLSAGELFF.

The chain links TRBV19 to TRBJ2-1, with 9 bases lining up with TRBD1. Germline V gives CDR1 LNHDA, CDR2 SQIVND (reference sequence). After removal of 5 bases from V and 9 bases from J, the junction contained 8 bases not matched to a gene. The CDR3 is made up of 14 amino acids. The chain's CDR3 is CASSPGTGFGEQFF. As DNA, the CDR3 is TGTGCCAGTAGTCCCGGGACAGGGTTCGGTGAGCAGTTCTTC.